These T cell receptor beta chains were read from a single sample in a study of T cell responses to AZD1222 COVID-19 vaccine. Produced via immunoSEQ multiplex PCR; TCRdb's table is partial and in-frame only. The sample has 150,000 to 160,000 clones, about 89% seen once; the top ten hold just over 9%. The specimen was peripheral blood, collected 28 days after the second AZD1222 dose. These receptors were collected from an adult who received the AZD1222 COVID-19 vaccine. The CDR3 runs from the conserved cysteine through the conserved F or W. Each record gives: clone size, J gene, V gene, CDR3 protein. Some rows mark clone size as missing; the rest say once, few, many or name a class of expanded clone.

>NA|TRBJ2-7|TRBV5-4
CASSDPRSKQYF
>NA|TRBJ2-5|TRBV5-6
CASSQRPPGETQYF
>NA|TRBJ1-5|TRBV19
CASTTGPSNQPQHF
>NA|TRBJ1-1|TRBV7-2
CASRPTGALFEAFF
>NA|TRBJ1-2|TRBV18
CASSPLPSSGYNYGYTF
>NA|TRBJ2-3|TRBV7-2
CASSFTGPYGSDTQYF
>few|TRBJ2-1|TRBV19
CASAGRGAAYNEQFF
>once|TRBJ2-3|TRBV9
CASSPGQADTDTQYF
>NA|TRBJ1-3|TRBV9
CASSKDRPSGNTIYF
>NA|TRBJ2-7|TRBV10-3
CARLAGGLSYEQYF
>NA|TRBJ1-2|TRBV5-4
CASSLERNYGYTF
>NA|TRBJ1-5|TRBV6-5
CASSHSGSNQPQHF
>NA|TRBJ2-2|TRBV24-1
CATSDLRGTGYTGELFF
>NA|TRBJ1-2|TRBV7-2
CASSLVGRGLGYTF
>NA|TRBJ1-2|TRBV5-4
CASTLDRDANYGYTF
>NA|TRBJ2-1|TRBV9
CASSGGLAAIYNEQFF
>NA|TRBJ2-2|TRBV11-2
CASSSRTSGTNTGELFF
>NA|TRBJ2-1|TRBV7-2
CASSLGLSRNEQFF
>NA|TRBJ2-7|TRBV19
CASSYRTSGPYEQYF
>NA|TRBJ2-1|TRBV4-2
CASSQDRGGAYNEQFF
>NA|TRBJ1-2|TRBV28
CASSLWMDSYGYTF
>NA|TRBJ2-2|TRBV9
CASSFSGIDTGELFF